Listed below are T cell receptor beta chains from one sample, sequenced in a study of vaccination effects on CD4 cells after COVID-19. No antigen is known for these receptors. Here immunoSEQ multiplex PCR was the method, and the copy in TCRdb shows in-frame clones only, minus some. The sample contains 70,000 or so clones, more than 70% of which appear only once. Sequencing used CD4+ T cells from PBMCs cultured without peptide, obtained before COVID-19 vaccination. Source of these receptors: a human donor who received a COVID-19 vaccine. Both conserved end residues are part of each CDR3. The order of the fields is clone size, J gene, D gene, V gene, CDR3 DNA, CDR3 protein. A D gene is named only where the DNA matches it firmly. Clone size is not always given. Where it is, it says once, few, many or a class for expanded clones.

size: few; J: TRBJ2-5; D: NA; V: TRBV18; DNA: TGTGCCAGCTCACTCCAAGAGACCCAGTACTTC; CDR3: CASSLQETQYF
size: NA; J: TRBJ2-5; D: NA; V: TRBV5-6; DNA: TGTGCCAGCAGCTTGGCTGCTGGGGGCCGTGAGACCCAGTACTTC; CDR3: CASSLAAGGRETQYF
size: NA; J: TRBJ2-5; D: TRBD2; V: TRBV2; DNA: TGTGCCAGCAGATACTCGGGGGGAGAAGAGACCCAGTACTTC; CDR3: CASRYSGGEETQYF
size: NA; J: TRBJ1-2; D: TRBD1; V: TRBV18; DNA: TGTGCCAGCTCACCTGATGTAGGGACAGCGGGCTATGGCTACACCTTC; CDR3: CASSPDVGTAGYGYTF
size: few; J: TRBJ2-1; D: TRBD2; V: TRBV9; DNA: TGTGCCAGCAGCGTAGCGGGGGGGTCCTACAATGAGCAGTTCTTC; CDR3: CASSVAGGSYNEQFF
size: NA; J: TRBJ1-2; D: NA; V: TRBV6-2/TRBV6-3; DNA: TGTGCCAGCAGTTACGCAACGGCCAGGACAGAAAACTATGGCTACACCTTC; CDR3: CASSYATARTENYGYTF
size: NA; J: TRBJ2-1; D: NA; V: TRBV10-3; DNA: TGTGCCATCAAGGGAACAAGCGCCGCCAATGAGCAGTTCTTC; CDR3: CAIKGTSAANEQFF
size: NA; J: TRBJ1-1; D: TRBD1; V: TRBV3-1/TRBV3-2; DNA: TGTGCCAGCAGCCCACGACAGGGTATGGACACTGAAGCTTTCTTT; CDR3: CASSPRQGMDTEAFF
size: few; J: TRBJ2-2; D: NA; V: TRBV4-1; DNA: TGCGCCAGCAGCCAAGGATTAGGAGGAAAAGGGGGGGCCGCTTTCGGGGAGCTGTTTTTT; CDR3: CASSQGLGGKGGAAFGELFF
size: NA; J: TRBJ2-1; D: TRBD2; V: TRBV5-1; DNA: TGCGCCAGCAGCGCGCCTAGCGGGGGGTTCAATGAGCAGTTCTTC; CDR3: CASSAPSGGFNEQFF
size: NA; J: TRBJ2-6; D: NA; V: TRBV5-1; DNA: TGCGCCAGCAGCTTGGCCGGGAGCCTGTATGGGGCCAACGTCCTGACTTTC; CDR3: CASSLAGSLYGANVLTF
size: few; J: TRBJ1-1; D: TRBD1; V: TRBV19; DNA: TGTGCCAGTAGTAAAGGGACAGGGCCTGGAGAAAACACTGAAGCTTTCTTT; CDR3: CASSKGTGPGENTEAFF
size: NA; J: TRBJ1-2; D: TRBD1; V: TRBV18; DNA: TGTGCCAGCTCACCTCGACAGGGGGAAGGCTACACCTTC; CDR3: CASSPRQGEGYTF
size: NA; J: TRBJ1-1; D: TRBD1; V: TRBV2; DNA: TGTGCCAGCAGCCTCAGGGGGGCAAACACTGAAGCTTTCTTT; CDR3: CASSLRGANTEAFF
size: few; J: TRBJ1-5; D: NA; V: TRBV21-1; DNA: TGTGCCAGCAGCAACAGGGGCAATCAGCCCCAGCATTTT; CDR3: CASSNRGNQPQHF
size: NA; J: TRBJ1-5; D: NA; V: TRBV5-1; DNA: TGCGCCAGCAGCTTGTATGGTGACGGGAATCAGCCCCAGCATTTT; CDR3: CASSLYGDGNQPQHF
size: NA; J: TRBJ1-6; D: NA; V: TRBV5-6; DNA: TGTGCCAGCAGCTTGCGGGGGGCGAATATTGTCTCACCCCTCCACTTT; CDR3: CASSLRGANIVSPLHF
size: NA; J: TRBJ2-6; D: NA; V: TRBV6-5; DNA: TGTGCCAGCAGGGGGTTGGCCTCTGGGGCCAACGTCCTGACTTTC; CDR3: CASRGLASGANVLTF
size: once; J: TRBJ1-1; D: NA; V: TRBV10-1; DNA: TGCGCCAGCAAAACAAACGGGAACACTGAAGCTTTCTTT; CDR3: CASKTNGNTEAFF
size: few; J: TRBJ2-5; D: NA; V: TRBV29-1; DNA: TGCAGCGTTGAAGAGGCGGAGGAGACCCAGTACTTC; CDR3: CSVEEAEETQYF
size: NA; J: TRBJ1-1; D: NA; V: TRBV27; DNA: TGTGCCAGCAGTTTACTAGGGGCCGGGTCGGGGAACACTGAAGCTTTCTTT; CDR3: CASSLLGAGSGNTEAFF
size: NA; J: TRBJ2-3; D: NA; V: TRBV18; DNA: TGTGCCAGCTCACCGGGGGGACTTCCCCTCACAGATACGCAGTATTTT; CDR3: CASSPGGLPLTDTQYF
size: once; J: TRBJ1-5; D: NA; V: TRBV20-1; DNA: TGCAGTGCTAGTTATCAGGGGATAGTGAATCAGCCCCAGCATTTT; CDR3: CSASYQGIVNQPQHF
size: NA; J: TRBJ2-5; D: NA; V: TRBV3-1/TRBV3-2; DNA: TGTGCCAGCAGCCCCGGGTTCCAAGAGACCCAGTACTTC; CDR3: CASSPGFQETQYF
size: NA; J: TRBJ1-1; D: NA; V: TRBV5-1; DNA: TGCGCCAGCAGTTTGGACAGTCACACTGAAGCTTTCTTT; CDR3: CASSLDSHTEAFF
size: NA; J: TRBJ2-2; D: TRBD1; V: TRBV6-2/TRBV6-3; DNA: TGTGCCAGCAGCGATAGGGACAGGGGGCAGACCGGGGAGCTGTTTTTT; CDR3: CASSDRDRGQTGELFF
size: NA; J: TRBJ1-2; D: NA; V: TRBV3-1/TRBV3-2; DNA: TGTGCCAGCAGCCAAGATATTACTTACAACTATGGCTACACCTTC; CDR3: CASSQDITYNYGYTF
size: NA; J: TRBJ1-6; D: NA; V: TRBV7-9; DNA: TGTGCCAGCAGCTTACCGAATTCACCCCTCCACTTT; CDR3: CASSLPNSPLHF
size: NA; J: TRBJ2-3; D: NA; V: TRBV18; DNA: TGTGCCAGCTCACCACCGGCGGGACAGAAGTATTTT; CDR3: CASSPPAGQKYF
size: once; J: TRBJ2-5; D: NA; V: TRBV30; DNA: TGTGCCCTAGATCGGTCCTCAGAGACCCAGTACTTC; CDR3: CALDRSSETQYF
size: NA; J: TRBJ1-1; D: NA; V: TRBV27; DNA: TGTGCCAGCAGTTTACGAGACTCTAGACAGGTCGAAGCTTTCTTT; CDR3: CASSLRDSRQVEAFF
size: NA; J: TRBJ2-2; D: NA; V: TRBV3-1/TRBV3-2; DNA: TGTGCCAGCAGCCAAGCGGGGAGGTTTCTACCGCAGACCGGGGAGCTGTTTTTT; CDR3: CASSQAGRFLPQTGELFF
size: NA; J: TRBJ1-4; D: NA; V: TRBV5-1; DNA: TGCGCCAGCAGCTTGGACAGTGTTAGCCGAAAACTGTTTTTT; CDR3: CASSLDSVSRKLFF
size: NA; J: TRBJ1-2; D: NA; V: TRBV9; DNA: TGTGCCAGCAGCGTAGACAGGAACTATGGCTACACCTTC; CDR3: CASSVDRNYGYTF
size: NA; J: TRBJ2-1; D: NA; V: TRBV19; DNA: TGTGCCAGTAGAGACAGCCGTACCTACAATGAGCAGTTCTTC; CDR3: CASRDSRTYNEQFF
size: once; J: TRBJ2-1; D: NA; V: TRBV30; DNA: TGTGCCCAAATGGAGTATTGGGGATCCTACAATGAGCAGTTCTTC; CDR3: CAQMEYWGSYNEQFF
size: NA; J: TRBJ1-5; D: TRBD1; V: TRBV6-5; DNA: TGTGCCAGCAGGAAGACAGGGGGCAATCAGCCCCAGCATTTT; CDR3: CASRKTGGNQPQHF
size: NA; J: TRBJ2-2; D: TRBD1; V: TRBV6-5; DNA: TGTGCCAGCAGACACAAAGGACAGGGGGCCGGGGAGCTGTTTTTT; CDR3: CASRHKGQGAGELFF
size: NA; J: TRBJ2-3; D: TRBD2; V: TRBV10-1; DNA: TGCGCCAGCAGTGAGTCACAACTAGCGGGGGACACAGATACGCAGTATTTT; CDR3: CASSESQLAGDTDTQYF
size: few; J: TRBJ1-6; D: TRBD1; V: TRBV6-1; DNA: TGTGCCAGCAGTGAGCAGGACAGGTATCAGGCCCTCCACTTT; CDR3: CASSEQDRYQALHF
size: NA; J: TRBJ1-2; D: NA; V: TRBV24-1; DNA: TGTGCCACCAGTGATTCACGGGGGGCAGGGCTCAAGGTGGGCTACACCTTC; CDR3: CATSDSRGAGLKVGYTF
size: NA; J: TRBJ1-2; D: TRBD1; V: TRBV4-3; DNA: TGCGCCAGCAGCCCAGCCCTTCCGGCCGGGACAGGGGACGGTAGAGGCTACACCTTC; CDR3: CASSPALPAGTGDGRGYTF
size: NA; J: TRBJ2-5; D: NA; V: TRBV6-6; DNA: TGTGCCAGCAGCACCCGGGGGGAGACCCAGTACTTC; CDR3: CASSTRGETQYF
size: NA; J: TRBJ2-5; D: NA; V: TRBV6-5; DNA: TGTGCCAGCAGTTACCCGGGGATGGAGACCCAGTACTTC; CDR3: CASSYPGMETQYF
size: NA; J: TRBJ2-4; D: NA; V: TRBV4-3; DNA: TGCGCCAGCAGCCAAGGTGCGGCAGGAGCCAAAAACATTCAGTACTTC; CDR3: CASSQGAAGAKNIQYF